This TCR beta chain was recorded in a study of T cells after yellow fever vaccination. CDR3 size: 15 residues. Germline-derived CDR1 and CDR2 are MNHEY and SVGEGT. V was cut by 6 bases and J by 3 bases, with 17 bases left in between. This clonotype showed up just a few times. Its antigen remains unknown. In TCRdb, the 5' RACE reads were re-called with MiXCR into one record per CDR3 protein. The repertoire holds 620,000 or so distinct CDR3 sequences, approximately 16% seen once, with about 18% in the top ten. Study-wide points: By day 5 rather than day 15, the secondary response had peaked, though it was weaker.

The receptor's source is a man younger than 35 who received the YFV17D yellow fever vaccine. This specimen consisted of PBMCs, obtained about 5 days after the first yellow fever vaccination. This chain links TRBV6-2 or TRBV6-3 with TRBJ2-5; D is possibly TRBD2 (6 bases). In nucleotides, the CDR3 is TGTGCCAGCAGGGGAGGAGCCTCGGGGGAAGAGACCCAGTACTTC. Its translation: CASRGGASGEETQYF.